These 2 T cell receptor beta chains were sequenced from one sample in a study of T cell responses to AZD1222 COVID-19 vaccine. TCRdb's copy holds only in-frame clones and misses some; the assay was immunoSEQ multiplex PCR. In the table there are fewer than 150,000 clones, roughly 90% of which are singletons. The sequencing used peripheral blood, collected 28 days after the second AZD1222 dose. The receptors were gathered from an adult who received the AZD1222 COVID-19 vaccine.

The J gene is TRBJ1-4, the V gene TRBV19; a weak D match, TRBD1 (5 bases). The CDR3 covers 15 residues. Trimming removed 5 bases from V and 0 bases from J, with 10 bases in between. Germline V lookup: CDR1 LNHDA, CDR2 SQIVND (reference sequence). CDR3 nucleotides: TGTGCCAGTAGTCTCGGACAAGCAACTAATGAAAAACTGTTTTTT. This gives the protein CASSLGQATNEKLFF.

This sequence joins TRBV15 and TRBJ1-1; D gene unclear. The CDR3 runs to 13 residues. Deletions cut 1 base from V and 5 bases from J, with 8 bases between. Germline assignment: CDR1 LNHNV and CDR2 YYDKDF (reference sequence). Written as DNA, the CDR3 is TGTGCCACCAGCAGAGCCCCGGGGACTGAAGCTTTCTTT. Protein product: CATSRAPGTEAFF.